The rows below give T cell receptor beta chains drawn from one sample of a study of siplizumab effects on memory and regulatory T cells. Data came from immunoSEQ multiplex PCR; TCRdb stores just in-frame clones and leaves some out. The sample has some 100,000 clones, roughly 96% seen once; the top ten hold 0.025% to 0.035%. Sequenced sample: naive CD4+ T cells sorted from blood. These receptors were collected from a human donor in good health. Each CDR3 is given with its conserved first and last residue. The D gene is left open where the match is weak. Not all rows give a size; the values are once, few, many and, for expanded clones, a class.

>-|TRBV27|-|TRBJ2-7
TGTGCCAGCAGTGTCCGGGCCTCATCGGGATTCTACGAGCAGTACTTC
CASSVRASSGFYEQYF
>TRBD2|TRBV27|-|TRBJ2-7
TGTGCCAGCACCCCGCTAGCGGGGGTTCCTTACGGGCAGTACTTC
CASTPLAGVPYGQYF
>-|TRBV19|-|TRBJ1-1
TGTGCCAGTAGACCGTGGGGAAGGGAGGGGACTGAAGCTTTCTTT
CASRPWGREGTEAFF
>-|TRBV7-2|-|TRBJ1-2
TGTGCCAGCAGCTTAGGCGGAGTCTATGGCTACACCTTC
CASSLGGVYGYTF
>-|TRBV7-3|-|TRBJ2-1
TGTGCCAGCAGCACCCAGGGGGGTTACAATGAGCAGTTCTTC
CASSTQGGYNEQFF
>-|TRBV18|-|TRBJ1-1
TGTGCCAGCTCACCCAGATTGAACACTGAAGCTTTCTTT
CASSPRLNTEAFF
>TRBD1|TRBV6-6|-|TRBJ1-2
TGTGCCAGCAGTTACGGACAGGGGGCCTATGGCTACACCTTC
CASSYGQGAYGYTF
>-|TRBV7-2|-|TRBJ1-2
TGTGCCAGCAGGGTTGGACAGAACTATGGCTACACCTTC
CASRVGQNYGYTF
>-|TRBV11-2|-|TRBJ2-3
TGTGCCAGCAGCTTAAATCGGGGGATAACAGATACGCAGTATTTT
CASSLNRGITDTQYF
>TRBD2|TRBV6-5|-|TRBJ2-1
TGTGCCAGCAGTAAACCGGGACTAGGCAACAATGAGCAGTTCTTC
CASSKPGLGNNEQFF
>-|TRBV6-6|-|TRBJ1-2
TGTGCCAGCAGGGTGGGGAAAGGGCATGGCTACACCTTC
CASRVGKGHGYTF
>TRBD1|TRBV5-5|-|TRBJ2-7
TGTGCCAGCAGCCCAGACAGGGGGCAAGGGGAGCAGTACTTC
CASSPDRGQGEQYF
>-|TRBV6-4|-|TRBJ1-5
TGTGCCAGCAGCTCGAAACCACAGGGTGGGGATCAGCCCCAGCATTTT
CASSSKPQGGDQPQHF
>-|TRBV7-9|-|TRBJ1-1
TGTGCCAGCAGCTTCACGGCGATCACTGAAGCTTTCTTT
CASSFTAITEAFF
>-|TRBV7-2|-|TRBJ2-7
TGTGCCAGCACCGCCGCCATCTACTCCTACGAGCAGTACTTC
CASTAAIYSYEQYF
>-|TRBV6-5|-|TRBJ2-7
TGTGCCAGCAGTTACGGGGGGAAGGGAGGCTACGAGCAGTACTTC
CASSYGGKGGYEQYF
>-|TRBV6-6|once|TRBJ2-3
TGTGCCAGCAGAACTATACTCACAGATACGCAGTATTTT
CASRTILTDTQYF
>-|TRBV7-3|-|TRBJ1-1
TGTGCCAGCAGCTTACTAGGGATGAACACTGAAGCTTTCTTT
CASSLLGMNTEAFF
>-|TRBV10-3|-|TRBJ2-5
TGTGCCATTGCCGGGACCGGGCAAGAGACCCAGTACTTC
CAIAGTGQETQYF
>-|TRBV5-4|few|TRBJ2-2
TGTGCCAGCAGCTTGGTGGACACCGGGGAGCTGTTTTTT
CASSLVDTGELFF
>-|TRBV7-2|-|TRBJ2-3
TGTGCCAGCAGCTTAGCTAGCGGCTCCACAGATACGCAGTATTTT
CASSLASGSTDTQYF
>-|TRBV2|-|TRBJ1-1
TGTGCCAGCACCAGGGACAACTTGAACACTGAAGCTTTCTTT
CASTRDNLNTEAFF
>-|TRBV19|-|TRBJ1-6
TGTGCCAGTAGTATAGAGTTTAGGCAGCGAAATTCACCCCTCCACTTT
CASSIEFRQRNSPLHF
>TRBD1|TRBV28|-|TRBJ2-5
TGTGCCAGCAGCCGTTGGACAGGGCTTCTAAAGACCCAGTACTTC
CASSRWTGLLKTQYF
>-|TRBV5-4|-|TRBJ1-5
TGTGCCAGCAGCTTTGGGGGGCGCAATCAGCCCCAGCATTTT
CASSFGGRNQPQHF
>-|TRBV9|-|TRBJ1-2
TGTGCCAGCAGCCCAACCCGGGACCCTAGGGGCTACACCTTC
CASSPTRDPRGYTF
>-|TRBV6-6|-|TRBJ1-5
TGTGCCAGCAGTTACTGGAATCAGCCCCAGCATTTT
CASSYWNQPQHF
>TRBD2|TRBV28|once|TRBJ2-5
TGTGCCAGCAGTCCCCATAGCGGGGCCGAGACCCAGTACTTC
CASSPHSGAETQYF
>-|TRBV5-6|-|TRBJ2-3
TGTGCCAGCAGCCAACGGTCTACTAGCACAGATACGCAGTATTTT
CASSQRSTSTDTQYF
>-|TRBV9|-|TRBJ2-5
TGTGCCAGCAGCGCTGGAGGGACCCTACAAGAGACCCAGTACTTC
CASSAGGTLQETQYF
>TRBD2|TRBV7-9|-|TRBJ2-1
TGTGCCAGCAGCTTAGTCGGGGGGGTTACCTACAATGAGCAGTTCTTC
CASSLVGGVTYNEQFF
>-|TRBV27|-|TRBJ1-1
TGTGCCAGCAGTTTATATCCCGTGAACACTGAAGCTTTCTTT
CASSLYPVNTEAFF
>-|TRBV11-2|-|TRBJ2-3
TGTGCCAGCAGCTTAGAGGTGGTCAGCACAGATACGCAGTATTTT
CASSLEVVSTDTQYF
>TRBD1|TRBV14|-|TRBJ2-7
TGTGCCAGCAGCCAAGTAGTAGGGACAGGGCGAAACGAGCAGTACTTC
CASSQVVGTGRNEQYF
>TRBD1|TRBV18|-|TRBJ2-7
TGTGCCAGCTCAAAACAGGGGCCGCAGCTAAAGTTTTACGAGCAGTACTTC
CASSKQGPQLKFYEQYF
>-|TRBV4-3|-|TRBJ1-6
TGCGCCAGCAGCCAAGCTGGGACAAGAAATAATTCACCCCTCCACTTT
CASSQAGTRNNSPLHF
>-|TRBV6-5|once|TRBJ1-2
TGTGCCAGCACGATGGACGGCAATACGGACGGCTACACCTTC
CASTMDGNTDGYTF
>TRBD1|TRBV2|-|TRBJ1-6
TGTGCCAGCAGGGGGCCGGGACAGGGGCCTTACCTGGGTAATTCACCCCTCCACTTT
CASRGPGQGPYLGNSPLHF
>TRBD1|TRBV5-1|-|TRBJ2-1
TGCGCCAGCAGCTCGGACGCCGGGACAGGGGGACATGAGCAGTTCTTC
CASSSDAGTGGHEQFF
>-|TRBV7-9|-|TRBJ2-2
TGTGCCAGCAGCTTACTGGCAGGGACCGGGGAGCTGTTTTTT
CASSLLAGTGELFF
>-|TRBV7-2|once|TRBJ2-1
TGTGCCAGCAGCCCCGAAGGGGGACAAAAGCAGTTCTTC
CASSPEGGQKQFF
>-|TRBV19|-|TRBJ2-2
TGTGCCAGTAGGGGACCGGGAGCCACCGGGGAGCTGTTTTTT
CASRGPGATGELFF
>-|TRBV7-9|-|TRBJ1-1
TGTGCCAGCAGCTTAACAGGGAACACTGAAGCTTTCTTT
CASSLTGNTEAFF
>TRBD2|TRBV12-5|-|TRBJ2-3
TGTGCTAGTGGTTCGGGGGGGGGAGCAGATACGCAGTATTTT
CASGSGGGADTQYF
>-|TRBV9|-|TRBJ1-1
TGTGCCAGCAGCGTGTGGGGGGAGAACACTGAAGCTTTCTTT
CASSVWGENTEAFF